This T cell receptor beta chain stems from a study of blood T cell repertoires in COVID-19 (dated by TCRdb to 2018 to 2020). About the investigation overall: Samples from collaborators originated in the United States, Italy and Spain and spanned both the acute and convalescent phases of COVID-19. The material from the prospective study consisted of cDNA or gDNA derived from T cells, B-cell-depleted T cells, or PBMCs. Deeply sampled blood TCRbeta repertoires from subjects exposed to, actively infected with, or recovered from COVID-19 were included in the dataset. The repertoires were made available in a free public database intended to serve as a resource for research on the immune response to SARS-CoV-2. The samples were drawn from the first 160 participants of the ongoing ImmuneRACE study and from some 1,300 subjects provided by 6 global collaborators. Nearly every sample came with metadata listing a de-identified subject ID, COVID-19 status, age in years and sex. HLA class I and class II types, where available, came from metadata supplied by the sample provider rather than from assay-based typing.

As for this clone: Its target antigen remains unknown. Per-base qualities were not stored, and no clone one base away is much larger.

TCRbeta CDR3 regions were amplified from genomic DNA using the immunoSEQ Assay, a bias-controlled multiplex PCR. In the authors' own workflow: The number of nucleated cells in each sample was estimated from the amplification of reference gene primers within the assay. To quantify the absolute abundance of each unique TCRbeta CDR3 rearrangement, sequence reads were collapsed and filtered. For each sample, productive Simpson clonality was calculated as the square root of Simpson's diversity index over productive rearrangements. The clones in this table, taken by TCRdb from immuneACCESS, are in-frame only. Not every clone is retained; where verified, under half of the shortfall comes from an unresolved V gene, and the cause of the rest is unknown. V and J calls and clone size are as listed in that table; D and trimming were resolved from the DNA. Within this sample are about half a million clones, with 75% to 90% of them counted one time only. Jointly, the top ten make up 0.7% to 1% of the sample.

Findings and caveats that apply to the study as a whole: The quantity of clinical and demographic metadata differed by source and by participant and was supplied without curation.

One collaborating source in Seattle enrolled patients during active infection and followed them longitudinally through the course of disease. The collaborating institutions used their own protocols to collect whole blood in K2EDTA tubes. For TCRbeta analysis, collaborators shipped samples as frozen whole blood, isolated PBMCs, or DNA extracted from either of those sample types. According to the germline V gene, CDR1 reads MNHNS and CDR2 reads SASEGT. The CDR3 goes from the cysteine to the phenylalanine over 15 residues. Left in the record is the CDR3 DNA by itself, 45 bases read in frame from the first base. After removal of 3 bases from V and 6 bases from J, the junction retains 9 bases not matched to a gene.

This TCR was recovered from a man aged 18-30 years with COVID-19, enrolled during active disease. Recombination linked TRBV6-1 to TRBJ2-3; the junction holds 7 bases that match TRBD1. The specimen was peripheral blood. The DNA sequence is as follows: TGTGCCAGCAGTGACCGACAGGGTGTTATCGATACGCAGTATTTT. Its coded protein is CASSDRQGVIDTQYF.